The 5 T cell receptor beta chains presented below share a single source sample, sequenced in a study of T cells in Graves' hyperthyroidism and ophthalmopathy. Template material for amplifying TCR beta CDR3 regions consisted of RNA transcripts. The HTBI primer set drove a first-round RT-PCR of the TCR CDR3. TCRdb reprocessed the multiplex PCR reads via MiXCR and lists one record per CDR3 protein. The sample consists of 560,000 or so distinct CDR3 sequences, 15% to 20% of them appearing once. The sample was blood. The origin of the receptors is a man aged 40-55 years with Graves' ophthalmopathy.

The gene calls are TRBV9 and TRBJ2-1; perhaps TRBD2 as D (5 bases). Germline V gives CDR1 SGDLS, CDR2 YYNGEE. The CDR3 loop spans 16 amino acids. Trimming stripped 1 base from V and 7 bases from J, with 18 bases between. For the CDR3, the DNA is TGTGCCAGCAGCGTAAGTTGGGCAGATGGGGAGAATGAGCAGTTCTTC. Translated, it gives CASSVSWADGENEQFF.

This clonotype was found many times. The rearrangement joins TRBV18 to TRBJ2-1; maybe TRBD2 (6 bases). There are 15 residues in the CDR3. Germline CDR1 and CDR2: KGHSH and LQKENI. Trimming took off 4 bases at V and 3 bases at J, with 13 bases between the two ends. The CDR3 coding sequence is TGTGCCAGCTCACAAGACGGGGGTAACTACAATGAGCAGTTCTTC. It specifies CASSQDGGNYNEQFF.

The sample holds a few counts of this clonotype. This chain connects TRBV9 to TRBJ1-2, with D possibly TRBD1 on 5 matching bases. The CDR3 has 18 residues. The germline gives CDR1 SGDLS, CDR2 YYNGEE. The ends were cut back, 3 bases at V and 1 base at J, with 22 bases in the middle. The CDR3, as DNA: TGTGCCAGCAGCGCCTCGGAGGGGTCCGCACCCTTTAACTATGGCTACACCTTC. Protein sequence: CASSASEGSAPFNYGYTF. The complete variable domain, with remaining parts taken from reference TRBV9 and TRBJ1-2, reads DSGVTQTPKHLITATGQRVTLRCSPRSGDLSVYWYQQSLDQGLQFLIQYYNGEERAKGNILERFSAQQFPDLHSELNLSSLELGDSALYFCASSASEGSAPFNYGYTFGSGTRLTVV.

This clonotype came up a few times. V is TRBV20-1 and J is TRBJ2-3; the D gene is possibly TRBD1 (5 bases). Germline V gives CDR1 DFQATT, CDR2 SNEGSKA (reference sequence). The CDR3 runs to 10 residues. V dropped 6 bases and J dropped 7 bases, with 8 bases sitting between them. The CDR3 loop is CSARGYTQYF. The CDR3 nucleotides are TGCAGTGCAAGGGGATATACGCAGTATTTT.

The chain's CDR3 is CASSFVREAPQHF. The CDR3 nucleotides are TGTGCCAGCAGCTTCGTCAGGGAGGCGCCCCAGCATTTT. The chain joins TRBV5-5 to TRBJ1-5; D possibly corresponds to TRBD1 (5 bases). The V end lost 2 bases, the J end lost 9 bases, and 12 bases lay between the germline ends. CDR3 length equals 13 residues. Germline values: CDR1 SGHKS, CDR2 YYEKEE (reference sequence). Filled out from reference TRBV5-5 and TRBJ1-5, the complete variable domain reads DAGVTQSPTHLIKTRGQQVTLRCSPISGHKSVSWYQQVLGQGPQFIFQYYEKEERGRGNFPDRFSARQFPNYSSELNVNALLLGDSALYLCASSFVREAPQHFGDGTRLSIL.